This T cell receptor (beta chain) was retrieved from a study of CD8 T cells in ankylosing spondylitis. Regarding the study as a whole: Characteristic, it appeared, of ankylosing spondylitis blood was a TCR beta motif of eight highly homologous variants. Clones linked to disease were reported to show significant enrichment in matched ankylosing spondylitis synovial fluid.

This clonotype was detected only a few times. Its antigen is unidentified. TCRdb reanalysed the 5' RACE reads using MiXCR and keeps one entry per CDR3 protein. This table has some 150,000 distinct CDR3 sequences, 44% appearing once. The sequencing sample was made of synovial fluid, either unsorted or a sorted T cell fraction (not recorded which). This receptor was identified in a male donor with ankylosing spondylitis.

The CDR3 sequence: CASGGVYNEQFF. CDR3 nucleotides: TGTGCCAGCGGCGGAGTTTACAATGAGCAGTTCTTC. The J gene is TRBJ2-1, the V gene TRBV7-8; D unresolved. Germline V CDR1 and CDR2: SGHVS, FQNEAQ. Trimming removed 8 bases at V and 4 bases at J, with 9 bases between. The CDR3 loop spans 12 amino acids. Supplemented by reference TRBV7-8 and TRBJ2-1, the full variable domain reads GAGVSQSPRYKVAKRGQDVALRCDPISGHVSLFWYQQALGQGPEFLTYFQNEAQLDKSGLPSDRFFAERPEGSVSTLKIQRTQQEDSAVYLCASGGVYNEQFFGPGTRLTVL.